Following are 3 T cell receptor beta chains from one sample sequenced in a study of regulatory T cells in long-lasting Graves disease. Specified time point: persistent/refractory GD, antithyroid drugs over 5 years with positive TRAb. Extracted RNA from PBMCs served as the source of the TCR library. Library construction for TCR beta used iRepertoire HTBI primers and Arm-PCR of CDR3 regions. Each CDR3 protein is one row after TCRdb ran MiXCR on the multiplex PCR reads. The table lists roughly 450,000 distinct CDR3 sequences, less than 25% of them singletons. Sequencing was performed on peripheral blood mononuclear cells (PBMCs), taken when the disease was refractory, from a patient treated with antithyroid drugs. The receptor set was obtained from a female donor with Graves disease.

Remarks on this clonotype: The conserved phenylalanine or tryptophan is not found at the CDR3 terminus, so this likely reflects a read error. V gene TRBV7-3 combines with J gene TRBJ2-5; the D gene is possibly TRBD1 (6 bases). The germline V and J ends were trimmed by 4 bases and 2 bases, with 8 bases remaining between them. The CDR3 is made up of 13 amino acids. Germline CDR1 SGHTA, CDR2 FQGTGA. The CDR3 sequence is CASSYGQQETQYL. For the CDR3, the DNA is TGTGCCAGCAGCTATGGACAGCAAGAGACCCAGTACTTA.

This clonotype was counted ten times or more. CDR3 nucleotide sequence: TGTGCCAGCAGGCCCTTAAGGAACCCTCCTCTCTACTATGGCTACACCTTC. Translating it yields CASRPLRNPPLYYGYTF. The chain couples TRBV28 to TRBJ1-2, with unresolved D. The CDR3 runs to 17 residues. V was clipped by 6 bases and J by 3 bases, with 23 bases between them. Germline V CDR1 and CDR2: MDHEN, SYDVKM.

With regard to this clonotype: This may come from a read error, since a much larger clone is one base off. Because it lacks the conserved phenylalanine or tryptophan at the end, this CDR3 is likely a read error. The rearrangement uses TRBV7-2 and TRBJ1-2; D ambiguous. The V and J ends lost 0 bases and 2 bases respectively, with 7 bases between them. The CDR3 is made up of 14 amino acids. CDR1 and CDR2 from the germline V gene are SGHTA and FQGNSA. This CDR3 reads CASSLATRNYGYTS. CDR3 sequence (DNA): TGTGCCAGCAGCTTAGCCACTCGGAACTATGGCTACACCTCC.